These 24 T cell receptor beta chains were all obtained from the same sample, sequenced in a study of shared clonotypes between healthy human individuals. The protocol was immunoSEQ multiplex PCR, while the TCRdb copy is restricted to in-frame clones and leaves out a portion. The repertoire holds roughly 2 million clones, with 85% to 95% as singletons. Material for sequencing was naive CD4+ T cells sorted from blood. Subset described: CD45RA+ positively selected. The receptor source for this set is a man younger than 30 in good health.

The chain has TRBV30 and TRBJ2-7, with D perhaps given as TRBD1 or TRBD2 (5 bases each). Germline-derived CDR1 and CDR2 are GTSNPN and SVGIG (reference sequence). CDR3 size: 14 residues. V shed 4 bases and J shed 1 base, with 14 bases lying between them. This CDR3 is CAWNEGFLSYEQYF. CDR3 in DNA: TGTGCCTGGAATGAGGGGTTCCTTTCCTACGAGCAGTACTTC.

This clone was seen only once. For the CDR3, the DNA is TGTGCCAGCAGCTTAGGCCTAGGCACCGGGGAGCTGTTTTTT. Translation: CASSLGLGTGELFF. V and J are TRBV7-3 and TRBJ2-2; D not certain. In germline, CDR1 is SGHTA, CDR2 FQGTGA. This CDR3 contains 14 residues. Trimming removed 2 bases at V and 4 bases at J, with 8 bases between.

The chain couples TRBV27 to TRBJ1-5; D not resolved. Trimming took off 4 bases at V and 2 bases at J, with 12 bases between the two ends. Per the germline V gene, CDR1 is MNHEY and CDR2 is SMNVEV (reference sequence). The CDR3 is 15 residues long. In nucleotides, the CDR3 is TGTGCCAGCAGTTACAACTCCGGGGGCAATCAGCCCCAGCATTTT. Residues: CASSYNSGGNQPQHF.

This chain links TRBV6-1 with TRBJ2-7; D might be TRBD1 or TRBD2, each matching 5 bases. Trimming pared 8 bases from V and 2 bases from J, leaving 10 bases between. CDR3 length equals 12 residues. From germline, CDR1 is MNHNS and CDR2 SASEGT. The CDR3 bases are TGTGCCAGCGGGACGGTTACCTACGAGCAGTACTTC. It translates to CASGTVTYEQYF.

V and J are TRBV6-6 and TRBJ1-2; 7 bases agree with TRBD1. The V gene end was trimmed by 7 bases and the J gene end by 2 bases; junction bases not matched to a gene: 13. This CDR3 has 16 amino acids. Germline assignment: CDR1 MNHNY and CDR2 SVGAGI (reference sequence). CDR3: CASTNTQTGTNYGYTF. The CDR3 DNA follows: TGTGCCAGCACTAATACCCAGACAGGGACCAACTATGGCTACACCTTC.

This clone was observed a single time. The chain recombines TRBV2 with TRBJ1-2; D is ambiguous. The CDR3 is 12 residues long. Germline V gene data show CDR1 as SNHLY and CDR2 as FYNNEI. Trimming stripped 8 bases from V and 4 bases from J, with 11 bases between. The CDR3 coding sequence is TGTGCCAGCGCTCAGCCGCTCTATGGCTACACCTTC. Residues: CASAQPLYGYTF.

The chain carries TRBV9 and TRBJ1-6, with D maybe TRBD1 (5 bases). The V gene lost 0 bases and the J gene lost 7 bases, with 11 bases spanning the gap. Germline loops: CDR1 SGDLS, CDR2 YYNGEE. The CDR3 runs 15 residues. The CDR3 nucleotides read TGTGCCAGCAGCGTAGAGGGGTTGCGGAATTCACCCCTCCACTTT. This sequence encodes CASSVEGLRNSPLHF.

This chain links TRBV27 with TRBJ2-1, with TRBD2 identical over 8 bases. V lost 7 bases, J lost 3 bases, and 8 bases stayed unmatched. This CDR3 comprises 15 residues. Per germline, CDR1 MNHEY and CDR2 SMNVEV (reference sequence). The CDR3 DNA sequence: TGTGCCAGCACCAACCCGGGACTAGGCTACAATGAGCAGTTCTTC. The encoded protein is CASTNPGLGYNEQFF.

This chain uses TRBV11-2 with TRBJ2-3, with 8 bases matching TRBD2. Germline CDR1 reads SGHAT; CDR2 reads FQNNGV. This CDR3 has 16 residues. J was trimmed by 6 bases and V by 3 bases; bases with no gene match: 11. DNA for the CDR3: TGTGCCAGCAGCTTGGATAGCGGGGCCTTTGGGGATACGCAGTATTTT. Its protein product is CASSLDSGAFGDTQYF.

As to this clone: This specimen includes other DNA sequences encoding the same CDR3. V and J are TRBV10-1 and TRBJ2-6; tentatively, D is TRBD2 (5 bases). Germline V gene sequence: CDR1 WNHNN, CDR2 SYGVQD (reference sequence). Deletions cut 4 bases from V and 1 base from J, with 5 bases between. The CDR3 totals 14 residues. Here the CDR3 reads CASSAGSGANVLTF. The CDR3 DNA sequence: TGCGCCAGCAGTGCGGGGTCTGGGGCCAACGTCCTGACTTTC.

CDR3 nucleotides: TGTGCCTGGAGTGCAACACAGAACACTGAAGCTTTCTTT. Translation: CAWSATQNTEAFF. The J gene is TRBJ1-1, the V gene TRBV30; unclear D gene. The CDR3 extends over 13 amino acids. V was clipped by 1 base and J by 1 base, with 7 bases between them. Germline V gene sequence: CDR1 GTSNPN, CDR2 SVGIG (reference sequence).

The chain links TRBV6-5 to TRBJ2-7, with a tentative D call TRBD2 (7 bases). The CDR3 extends over 14 amino acids. CDR1 MNHEY and CDR2 SVGAGI come from the germline V gene. V lost 2 bases, J lost 2 bases, and 10 bases lay in between. CDR3 nucleotides: TGTGCCAGCAGTTACGGGGGGGGCCCCTACGAGCAGTACTTC. Amino acids: CASSYGGGPYEQYF.

The chain has TRBV29-1 and TRBJ1-1; unclear D gene. The CDR3 sequence is 14 residues long. The germline V gene has CDR1 SQVTM and CDR2 ANQGSEA. V was clipped by 6 bases and J by 3 bases, with 17 bases between them. The CDR3 loop reads CSVEPRFHDTEAFF. CDR3 sequence (DNA): TGCAGCGTGGAGCCCAGGTTTCACGACACTGAAGCTTTCTTT.

The V and J genes are TRBV15 and TRBJ2-1; 8 bases match TRBD1. The trim removed 0 bases at V and 7 bases at J, leaving 8 bases unmatched. Germline V gene data show CDR1 as LNHNV and CDR2 as YYDKDF (reference sequence). The CDR3 has 16 residues. CDR3 in amino acids: CATSRDRQGARNEQFF. The CDR3 nucleotides are TGTGCCACCAGCAGAGATCGGCAGGGGGCGCGAAATGAGCAGTTCTTC.

The rearrangement uses TRBV14 and TRBJ1-4; 7 positions match TRBD1. The CDR3 is 13 residues long. The germline CDR1 and CDR2 sequences are SGHDN and FVKESK. J gave up 7 bases and V 6 bases, and 5 bases lay outside the gene matches. The DNA for the CDR3 is TGTGCCAGCAGACGGACAGGTTTTGAAAAACTGTTTTTT. This gives the protein CASRRTGFEKLFF.

This chain links TRBV28 with TRBJ2-7; TRBD2 aligns across 7 bases. The germline V gene encodes CDR1 MDHEN and CDR2 SYDVKM. This CDR3 region has 14 residues. The ends lost 3 bases at V and 2 bases at J; junction bases unmatched: 4. Written as DNA, the CDR3 is TGTGCCAGCAGTTTCAACAGCGGGGCCTACGAGCAGTACTTC. This encodes CASSFNSGAYEQYF.

This clone was counted once. The same CDR3 arises from other DNA sequences in this sample as well. The rearrangement joins TRBV30 to TRBJ1-2; no firm D call. Looked up from germline, CDR1 is GTSNPN and CDR2 is SVGIG (reference sequence). The CDR3 is 11 amino acids. The V end was cut by 0 bases, the J end by 8 bases, with 7 bases between. For the CDR3, the DNA is TGTGCCTGGAGTGTAGTTGAGGGCTACACCTTC. Translation gives CAWSVVEGYTF.

The chain carries TRBV30 and TRBJ1-6; D is possibly TRBD1 (6 bases). The CDR3 is 14 amino acids. Germline CDR1 GTSNPN, CDR2 SVGIG (reference sequence). Trimming cost V 2 bases and J 9 bases, with 14 bases left between them. The CDR3 bases are TGTGCCTGGAGTTTTGAACAGGGAATTTCACCCCTCCACTTT. This translates into CAWSFEQGISPLHF.

V is TRBV4-2 and J is TRBJ1-2, with TRBD1 matching 9 bases. CDR3 length: 15 residues. Looked up from germline, CDR1 is LGHNA and CDR2 is YNFKEQ. J gave up 4 bases and V 5 bases, and 8 bases lay outside the gene matches. The CDR3 sequence: CASSTVGQGVYGYTF. As DNA, the CDR3 is TGTGCCAGCAGCACCGTGGGACAGGGCGTCTATGGCTACACCTTC.

J is TRBJ2-3 and V is TRBV9, with D unclear. Per the germline V gene, CDR1 is SGDLS and CDR2 is YYNGEE. The CDR3 runs to 15 residues. Trimming took off 2 bases at V and 6 bases at J, with 16 bases between the two ends. CDR3 coding DNA: TGTGCCAGCAGCGTTTCGGGCCTTAACGGGGATACGCAGTATTTT. Protein product: CASSVSGLNGDTQYF.

The CDR3 sequence is CASSLGENIQYF. For the CDR3, the DNA is TGTGCCAGCAGTTTAGGCGAAAACATTCAGTACTTC. V gene TRBV28 combines with J gene TRBJ2-4, with D hard to call. Per the germline V gene, CDR1 is MDHEN and CDR2 is SYDVKM. This CDR3 has 12 residues. Trimming removed 2 bases from V and 5 bases from J, with 4 bases in between.

The CDR3 DNA sequence: TGTGCCAGTAGCGGGACAGGGGGTTTCGGCTACACCTTC. Its translation is CASSGTGGFGYTF. The J gene is TRBJ1-2, the V gene TRBV19; TRBD1 matches at 11 bases. The length of the CDR3 is 13 residues. Germline loops: CDR1 LNHDA, CDR2 SQIVND (reference sequence). The ends lost 6 bases at V and 8 bases at J; junction bases unmatched: 5.

V usage is TRBV7-2 and J usage is TRBJ2-3; D is ambiguous. The germline V gene encodes CDR1 SGHTA and CDR2 FQGNSA. The CDR3 contains 12 residues. Trimming stripped 3 bases from V and 4 bases from J, with 5 bases between. The CDR3 loop reads CASSFFPDTQYF. DNA of the CDR3: TGTGCCAGCAGCTTTTTCCCAGATACGCAGTATTTT.

With respect to this clone: The junction and the germline gene differ at one end; a read error may be behind it. The rearrangement uses TRBV6-6 and TRBJ2-7; tentative D call: TRBD2 (5 bases). Per the germline V gene, CDR1 is MNHNY and CDR2 is SVGAGI (reference sequence). The length of the CDR3 is 16 residues. This CDR3 is CASSSWTAPPSNEQYF. The CDR3, as DNA: TGTGCCAGCAGTTCCTGGACTGCCCCACCCTCCAACGAGCAGTACTTC.